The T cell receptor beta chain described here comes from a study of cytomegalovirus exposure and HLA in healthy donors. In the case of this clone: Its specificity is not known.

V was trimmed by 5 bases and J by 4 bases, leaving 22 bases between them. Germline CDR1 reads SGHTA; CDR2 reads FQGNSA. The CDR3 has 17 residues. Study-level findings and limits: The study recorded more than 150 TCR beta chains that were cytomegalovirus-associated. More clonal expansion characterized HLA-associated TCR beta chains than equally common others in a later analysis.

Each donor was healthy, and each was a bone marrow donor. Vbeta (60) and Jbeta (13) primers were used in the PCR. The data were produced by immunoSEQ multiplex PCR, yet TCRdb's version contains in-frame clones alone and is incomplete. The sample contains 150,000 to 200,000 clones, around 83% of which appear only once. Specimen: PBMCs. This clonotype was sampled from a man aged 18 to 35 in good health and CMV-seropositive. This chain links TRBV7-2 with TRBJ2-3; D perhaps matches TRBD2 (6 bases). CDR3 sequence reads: CASSIWGSRGLADTQYF. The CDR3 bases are TGTGCCAGCAGCATTTGGGGGAGCCGGGGGTTAGCAGATACGCAGTATTTT.